The entry below gives a single T cell receptor beta chain sequence along with its context. The data are from a study of blood T cell repertoires in COVID-19. Study at large: The analysed material was cDNA or gDNA that came from T cells, B-cell-depleted T cells, or PBMCs.

From germline, CDR1 is KGHSH and CDR2 LQKENI. This CDR3 contains 17 residues. J was trimmed by 1 base and V by 2 bases; bases with no gene match: 5. TCRdb's copy holds only in-frame clones and misses some; the assay was immunoSEQ multiplex PCR. The table lists fewer than 120,000 clones, more than 75% of them singletons. The sample consisted of peripheral blood. This receptor was obtained from a woman in her forties or fifties with acute or convalescent COVID-19. This sequence joins TRBV18 and TRBJ1-3; TRBD1 agrees at 10 bases. The CDR3 coding sequence is TGTGCCAGCTCACCATCGGGGACAGGGGTTTCTGGAAACACCATATATTTT. It encodes CASSPSGTGVSGNTIYF. The entire variable domain, with the rest obtained from reference TRBV18 and TRBJ1-3, is as follows: NAGVMQNPRHLVRRRGQEARLRCSPMKGHSHVYWYRQLPEEGLKFMVYLQKENIIDESGMPKERFSAEFPKEGPSILRIQQVVRGDSAAYFCASSPSGTGVSGNTIYFGEGSWLTVV.